The rows below give T cell receptor beta chains drawn from one sample of a study of shared clonotypes between healthy human individuals. Sequencing used immunoSEQ multiplex PCR; TCRdb keeps in-frame clones, though not all of them. The data contain approximately 2,000,000 clones, 85% to 95% of them singletons. The source material was naive CD8+ T cells from PBMCs. The source of these receptors is a man younger than 35 in good health. Some clones in this sample may be carry-over from other donors' samples. CDR3s include the opening cysteine and the closing phenylalanine or tryptophan. The D gene is left open where the match is weak. A row's size may be missing; if present it is once, few, many or a size class.

D gene	V gene	clone size	J gene	CDR3 DNA	CDR3 protein
-	TRBV7-9	once	TRBJ2-7	TGTGCCAGCAGCCCGCGGGATCCCGGGAAGGATTACGAGCAGTACTTC	CASSPRDPGKDYEQYF
-	TRBV19	-	TRBJ2-7	TGTGCCAGTAGTAGGTGGGCCTTGAACTACGAGCAGTACTTC	CASSRWALNYEQYF
TRBD2	TRBV7-3	-	TRBJ2-7	TGTGCCAGCAGCTCGAGCGGGATGGACCACGAGCAGTACTTC	CASSSSGMDHEQYF
-	TRBV2	-	TRBJ2-2	TGTGCCAGCAGCCAGGGGAACACCGGGGAGCTGTTTTTT	CASSQGNTGELFF
TRBD2	TRBV13	-	TRBJ2-3	TGTGCCAGCGACACCCGAAGCGGGAGGGCCGCAGATACGCAGTATTTT	CASDTRSGRAADTQYF
-	TRBV19	-	TRBJ2-7	TGTGCCAGTAGTGGCCAGGTGGCCTACGAGCAGTACTTC	CASSGQVAYEQYF
-	TRBV27	-	TRBJ2-1	TGTGCCAGCAGTTTGGGCCGGGCGCTCTACAATGAGCAGTTCTTC	CASSLGRALYNEQFF
TRBD1	TRBV4-1	-	TRBJ1-1	TGCGCCAGCAGCTTGGGGACAGTCGGGATGAACACTGAAGCTTTCTTT	CASSLGTVGMNTEAFF
TRBD1	TRBV27	-	TRBJ2-7	TGTGCCAGCAGTTTGACCCAGCAGGGGGCCTCCTACGAGCAGTACTTC	CASSLTQQGASYEQYF
-	TRBV9	once	TRBJ2-1	TGTGCCAGCAGCGTAGTCTCCACGGGAGCGGAGACGTTCTTC	CASSVVSTGAETFF
-	TRBV29-1	-	TRBJ2-7	TGCAGCGCCGAGGGGGACTACTACGAGCAGTACTTC	CSAEGDYYEQYF
TRBD1	TRBV7-9	-	TRBJ1-2	TGTGCCAGCAGATCCGGGACAGGCTTCTATGGCTACACCTTC	CASRSGTGFYGYTF
TRBD1	TRBV5-5	-	TRBJ1-1	TGTGCCAGCAGCCTGGACAGGTGGTACACTGAAGCTTTCTTT	CASSLDRWYTEAFF
-	TRBV27	-	TRBJ1-1	TGTGCCAGCAGTTTGCGGGGTGCGACTGAAGCTTTCTTT	CASSLRGATEAFF
-	TRBV28	-	TRBJ1-1	TGTGCCAGCAGCCGCGGACTCGAGGGGACTGAAGCTTTCTTT	CASSRGLEGTEAFF
-	TRBV7-8	-	TRBJ1-3	TGTGCCAGCAGCCGGCGACAGCCAGAACGTGGAAACACCATATATTTT	CASSRRQPERGNTIYF
-	TRBV29-1	-	TRBJ2-1	TGCAGCGTTCACCTAGTGGATCCCGGACCCTACAATGAGCAGTTCTTC	CSVHLVDPGPYNEQFF
-	TRBV5-1	-	TRBJ2-7	TGCGCCAGCAGCTTGGTTAAACCGGACGAGCAGTACTTC	CASSLVKPDEQYF
-	TRBV7-6	-	TRBJ1-1	TGTGCCAGCAGCCCTGGAAGGGTTGGCACTGAAGCTTTCTTT	CASSPGRVGTEAFF
TRBD2	TRBV6-5	-	TRBJ2-1	TGTGCCAGCAGTTTACTAGCGGGAGTCCCTTACAATGAGCAGTTCTTC	CASSLLAGVPYNEQFF
TRBD2	TRBV2	-	TRBJ2-3	TGTGCCAGCAGTGAGAGTCTAGCGGGAGACACAGATACGCAGTATTTT	CASSESLAGDTDTQYF
-	TRBV28	-	TRBJ2-7	TGTGCCAGCAACCCTGGGGGAGAGGAGCAGTACTTC	CASNPGGEEQYF
TRBD1	TRBV9	-	TRBJ2-2	TGTGCCAGCAGCGTAGCTGGGACAGGGGTTTCTGGGGAGCTGTTTTTT	CASSVAGTGVSGELFF
TRBD2	TRBV7-8	-	TRBJ2-4	TGTGCCAGCAGTCACCCTAGCGGGAGGGTCAAAAACATTCAGTACTTC	CASSHPSGRVKNIQYF
-	TRBV7-9	-	TRBJ2-7	TGTGCCAGCGGGGCAGCCTACGAGCAGTACTTC	CASGAAYEQYF
-	TRBV28	-	TRBJ2-1	TGTGCCAGCAGTTTATTACAGGGGGCCTCTAGCGGGAGCTCCTACAATGAGCAGTTCTTC	CASSLLQGASSGSSYNEQFF
-	TRBV27	-	TRBJ2-7	TGTGCCACCGCCACCTTGGGCCCTATGGGAGAGCAGTACTTC	CATATLGPMGEQYF
TRBD2	TRBV9	-	TRBJ2-1	TGTGCCAGCAGCGCCCCCCAGGTAGCGGGAGCGGGCTCCTACAATGAGCAGTTCTTC	CASSAPQVAGAGSYNEQFF
TRBD2	TRBV19	once	TRBJ2-1	TGTGCCAGTAGTATAGTATCGGGCCTAGCGGCCTCCTACAATGAGCAGTTCTTC	CASSIVSGLAASYNEQFF
-	TRBV14	-	TRBJ2-6	TGTGCCAGCAGCCTCCTCAGGCCGACTGGGGCCAACGTCCTGACTTTC	CASSLLRPTGANVLTF
TRBD1	TRBV28	-	TRBJ2-7	TGTGCCAGCAGTTCCCCAACCAGGGACAGCTACGAGCAGTACTTC	CASSSPTRDSYEQYF
TRBD2	TRBV6-6	-	TRBJ2-7	TGTGCCAGCAATTCCTCCGGGACTAGTTGGGACGAGCAGTACTTC	CASNSSGTSWDEQYF
TRBD1	TRBV28	-	TRBJ2-7	TGTGCCAGCACCAACGACAGGGTGTCACCCTACGAGCAGTACTTC	CASTNDRVSPYEQYF
-	TRBV9	-	TRBJ2-6	TGTGCCAGCAGCGTAGACGTCCAGAACCCCTCTGGGGCCAACGTCCTGACTTTC	CASSVDVQNPSGANVLTF
TRBD2	TRBV5-1	-	TRBJ2-7	TGCGCCAGCAGCTTGAATAGCGGGATCTACTACGAGCAGTACTTC	CASSLNSGIYYEQYF
-	TRBV7-3	few	TRBJ1-1	TGTGCCAGCAGCTTAACTGGGTTGGGTATGAACACTGAAGCTTTCTTT	CASSLTGLGMNTEAFF
TRBD2	TRBV7-3	-	TRBJ2-1	TGTGCCAGCAGCTCCCGGCCGCGGGAGGGCCTCAATGAGCAGTTCTTC	CASSSRPREGLNEQFF
TRBD1	TRBV5-1	-	TRBJ2-7	TGCGCCAGCAGCTTTATACCGGGACAGGGTAAGTACGAGCAGTACTTC	CASSFIPGQGKYEQYF
TRBD2	TRBV11-2	-	TRBJ2-2	TGTGCCAGCAGCGCCCCCGGGACTAGCGGGAGAGACACCGGGGAGCTGTTTTTT	CASSAPGTSGRDTGELFF
TRBD1	TRBV28	-	TRBJ1-2	TGTGCCAGTTCCAGGGGGACATATGGCTACACCTTC	CASSRGTYGYTF
-	TRBV6-1	-	TRBJ1-3	TGTGCCAGCACCACTACCGGGACGTCTGGAAACACCATATATTTT	CASTTTGTSGNTIYF
TRBD2	TRBV11-2	-	TRBJ2-7	TGTGCCAGCAGCTATACTAGCGGGAGGTCCTACGAGCAGTACTTC	CASSYTSGRSYEQYF
-	TRBV30	-	TRBJ1-5	TGTGCCTGGAGTGTCGACAGCCTCTATAGCAATCAGCCCCAGCATTTT	CAWSVDSLYSNQPQHF
-	TRBV9	-	TRBJ2-1	TGTGCCAGCAGCGGGATGGATCCCTTGAATGAGCAGTTCTTC	CASSGMDPLNEQFF
-	TRBV7-6	-	TRBJ2-1	TGTGCCAGCAGCTTAGCGAGTCTAGTTGGCAATGAGCAGTTCTTC	CASSLASLVGNEQFF
-	TRBV6-5	-	TRBJ2-1	TGTGCCAGCAGGCTAGCTCGGAGCTCCTACAATGAGCAGTTCTTC	CASRLARSSYNEQFF
TRBD1	TRBV6-4	-	TRBJ1-1	TGTGCCAGCAGCCTCCAGGGGGAGGGGGCCACTGAAGCTTTCTTT	CASSLQGEGATEAFF
-	TRBV4-1	-	TRBJ2-3	TGCGCCAGCAGCCAAGATCGCGGGGACGCAGATACGCAGTATTTT	CASSQDRGDADTQYF
TRBD2	TRBV29-1	-	TRBJ2-7	TGCAGCGTTGAGGGGGGGAGGTCCTACGAGCAGTACTTC	CSVEGGRSYEQYF
-	TRBV19	-	TRBJ2-7	TGTGCCAGTAGTATAGGATCTGCGACCGAGCAGTACTTC	CASSIGSATEQYF
-	TRBV13	-	TRBJ1-1	TGTGCCAGCACCCGATGGGGCCTAAACACTGAAGCTTTCTTT	CASTRWGLNTEAFF
-	TRBV27	few	TRBJ1-5	TGTGCCAGCAGCCGCGGGACGCGGGGCAATCAGCCCCAGCATTTT	CASSRGTRGNQPQHF
-	TRBV10-1	-	TRBJ2-1	TGCGCCAGCAGTCCGGGGCCTAGGGGTGAGCAGTTCTTC	CASSPGPRGEQFF
TRBD2	TRBV7-9	-	TRBJ2-7	TGTGCCAGCAGCTTAGGACTAGCGGGAGATAAATACGAGCAGTACTTC	CASSLGLAGDKYEQYF
-	TRBV7-9	-	TRBJ2-5	TGTGCCAGCAGCTCCTCGAAAGGATACACCCAAGAGACCCAGTACTTC	CASSSSKGYTQETQYF